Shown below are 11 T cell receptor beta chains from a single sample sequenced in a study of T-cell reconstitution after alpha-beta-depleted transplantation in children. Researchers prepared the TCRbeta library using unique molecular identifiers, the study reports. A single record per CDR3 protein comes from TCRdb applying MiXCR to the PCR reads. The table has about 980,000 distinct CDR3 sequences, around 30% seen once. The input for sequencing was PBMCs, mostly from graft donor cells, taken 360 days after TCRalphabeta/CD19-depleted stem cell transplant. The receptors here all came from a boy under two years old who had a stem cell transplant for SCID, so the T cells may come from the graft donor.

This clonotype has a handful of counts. CDR3: CASSEPGTYQPQHF. The CDR3 DNA follows: TGTGCCAGCAGTGAACCCGGGACCTATCAGCCCCAGCATTTT. The chain links TRBV6-1 to TRBJ1-5; TRBD1 might be the D (5 bases). V lost 2 bases and J lost 5, with 10 bases in between. The germline CDR1 and CDR2 sequences are MNHNS and SASEGT. This CDR3 has 14 amino acids.

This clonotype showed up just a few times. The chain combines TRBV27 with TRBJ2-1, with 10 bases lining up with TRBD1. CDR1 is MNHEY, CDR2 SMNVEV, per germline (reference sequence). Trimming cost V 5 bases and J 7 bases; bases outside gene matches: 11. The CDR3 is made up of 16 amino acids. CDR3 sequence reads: CASSKTDRGRVNEQFF. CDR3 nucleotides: TGTGCCAGCAGTAAAACTGACAGGGGGCGGGTTAATGAGCAGTTCTTC.

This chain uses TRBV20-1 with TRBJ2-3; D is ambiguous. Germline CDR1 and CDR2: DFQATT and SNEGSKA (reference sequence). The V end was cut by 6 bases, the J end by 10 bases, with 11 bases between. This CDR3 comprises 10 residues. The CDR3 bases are TGCAGTGCACTGGGCAGCCCGCAGTATTTT. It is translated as CSALGSPQYF.

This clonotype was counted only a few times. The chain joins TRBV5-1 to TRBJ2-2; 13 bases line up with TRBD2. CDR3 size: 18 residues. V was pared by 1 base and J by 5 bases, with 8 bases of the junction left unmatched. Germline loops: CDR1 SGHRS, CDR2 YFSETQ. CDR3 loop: CASSLRGLAGEITGELFF. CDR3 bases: TGCGCCAGCAGCTTGCGAGGACTAGCGGGGGAGATTACCGGGGAGCTGTTTTTT.

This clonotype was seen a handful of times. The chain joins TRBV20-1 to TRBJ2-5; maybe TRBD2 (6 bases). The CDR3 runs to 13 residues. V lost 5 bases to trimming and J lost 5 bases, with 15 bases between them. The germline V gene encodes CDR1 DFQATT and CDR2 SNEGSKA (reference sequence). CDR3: CSASGLHSETQYF. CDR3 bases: TGCAGTGCTTCGGGACTTCACTCGGAGACCCAGTACTTC.

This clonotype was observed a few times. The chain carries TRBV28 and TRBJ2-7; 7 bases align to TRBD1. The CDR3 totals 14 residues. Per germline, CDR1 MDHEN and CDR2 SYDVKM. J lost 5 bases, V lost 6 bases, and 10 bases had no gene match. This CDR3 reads CASRLTGYRHEQYF. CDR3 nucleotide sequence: TGTGCCAGCAGACTGACAGGGTATCGTCACGAGCAGTACTTC.

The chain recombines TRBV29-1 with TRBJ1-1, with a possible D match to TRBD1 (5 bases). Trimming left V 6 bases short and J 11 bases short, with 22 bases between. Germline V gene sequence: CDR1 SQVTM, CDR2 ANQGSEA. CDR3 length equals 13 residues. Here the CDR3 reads CSVVRGLSQWAFF. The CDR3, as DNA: TGCAGCGTCGTCCGGGGGTTATCTCAGTGGGCTTTCTTT.

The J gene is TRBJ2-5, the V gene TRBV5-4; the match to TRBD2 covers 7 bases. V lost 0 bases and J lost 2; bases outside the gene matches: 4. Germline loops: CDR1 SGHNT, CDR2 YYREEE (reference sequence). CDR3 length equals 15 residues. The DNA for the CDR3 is TGTGCCAGCAGCTTGGTCGGGGGGAATCAAGAGACCCAGTACTTC. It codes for CASSLVGGNQETQYF.

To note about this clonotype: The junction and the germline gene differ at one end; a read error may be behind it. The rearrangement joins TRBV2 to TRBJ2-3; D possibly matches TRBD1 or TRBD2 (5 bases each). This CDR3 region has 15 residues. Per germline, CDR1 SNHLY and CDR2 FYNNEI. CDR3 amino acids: CASARAGARTDTEYF. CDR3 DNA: TGTGCCAGCGCTCGAGCCGGGGCCCGCACAGATACGGAGTATTTT.

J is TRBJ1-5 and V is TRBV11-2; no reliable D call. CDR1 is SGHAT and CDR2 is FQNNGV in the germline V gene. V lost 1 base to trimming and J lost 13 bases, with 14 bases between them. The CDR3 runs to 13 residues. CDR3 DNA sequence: TGTGCCAGCAGCTTAGTGGAGGGTGGAAGGCAGCATTTT. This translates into CASSLVEGGRQHF.

Here the CDR3 DNA reads TGTGCCAGCAGTTTACGACTAGCAACAGATACGCAGTATTTT. Amino acid sequence: CASSLRLATDTQYF. This chain joins TRBV28 and TRBJ2-3, with 7 nucleotides matching TRBD2. Trimming cost V 2 bases and J 3 bases; bases outside gene matches: 2. The germline CDR1 and CDR2 sequences are MDHEN and SYDVKM. The CDR3 has 14 amino acids. Complete variable domain (other parts from reference TRBV28 and TRBJ2-3): DVKVTQSSRYLVKRTGEKVFLECVQDMDHENMFWYRQDPGLGLRLIYFSYDVKMKEKGDIPEGYSVSREKKERFSLILESASTNQTSMYLCASSLRLATDTQYFGPGTRLTVL.